This passage covers 23 T cell receptor beta chains from one sample sequenced in a study of naive and memory T cell subsets. The beta constant-region primer was an equimolar mix of two oligonucleotides covering TRBC1 and TRBC2. MiXCR, applied by TCRdb to the UMI-ligation and nested PCR reads, yields one record per CDR3 protein. Altogether tens of thousands of distinct CDR3 sequences are present, less than 15% being singletons, with the ten largest covering around 0.99%. The sequencing input was central memory CD4+ T cells from blood. The receptors come from a human donor in good health.

The sample holds a few counts of this clonotype. The rearrangement joins TRBV29-1 to TRBJ2-3, with TRBD1 as a possible D gene (5 bases). The V and J ends lost 5 bases and 4 bases respectively, with 10 bases between them. Germline lookup yields CDR1 SQVTM and CDR2 ANQGSEA. CDR3 length: 12 amino acids. CDR3 amino acids: CSVYQGPDTQYF. CDR3 sequence (DNA): TGCAGCGTTTACCAGGGTCCAGATACGCAGTATTTT.

The DNA of the CDR3 is TGCAGCGTTGAAAAGGGGATTGGGGATACGCAGTATTTT. This encodes CSVEKGIGDTQYF. J is TRBJ2-3 and V is TRBV29-1, with D maybe TRBD1 (5 bases). The germline V and J ends were trimmed by 2 bases and 6 bases, with 12 bases remaining between them. Germline CDR1 and CDR2: SQVTM and ANQGSEA. There are 13 residues in the CDR3.

This clonotype was seen many times. V gene TRBV6-2 or TRBV6-3 combines with J gene TRBJ2-5, with 10 bases fitting TRBD2. Germline V gene data show CDR1 as MNHEY and CDR2 as SVGEGT. CDR3 length equals 17 residues. J gave up 9 bases and V 2 bases, and 15 bases lay outside the gene matches. The CDR3 loop is CASSYRPGWLAGAAQYF. CDR3 bases: TGTGCCAGCAGTTACCGGCCGGGATGGCTAGCGGGAGCGGCCCAGTACTTC.

This clonotype turned up a few times. This chain links TRBV3-1 with TRBJ2-1; 7 nucleotides match TRBD2. There are 13 residues in the CDR3. Germline V CDR1 and CDR2: LGHDT, YNNKEL (reference sequence). With 4 bases clipped from V and 14 bases from J, the junction kept 11 bases outside the gene matches. CDR3 amino acids: CASSLDPGGNEFF. The CDR3 region has the DNA TGTGCCAGCAGCCTGGACCCCGGGGGGAACGAGTTCTTC.

The rearrangement uses TRBV30 and TRBJ1-2; possible D gene TRBD1, 6 bases. V dropped 1 base and J dropped 0 bases, with 9 bases sitting between them. The CDR3 is 14 amino acids. Germline-derived CDR1 and CDR2 are GTSNPN and SVGIG (reference sequence). This CDR3 is CAWSGTVANYGYTF. In nucleotides, the CDR3 is TGTGCCTGGAGTGGGACAGTAGCTAACTATGGCTACACCTTC. The whole variable domain, remainder taken from reference TRBV30 and TRBJ1-2, is SQTIHQWPATLVQPVGSPLSLECTVEGTSNPNLYWYRQAAGRGLQLLFYSVGIGQISSEVPQNLSASRPQDRQFILSSKKLLLSDSGFYLCAWSGTVANYGYTFGSGTRLTVV.

This clonotype was observed a few times. V and J are TRBV10-3 and TRBJ2-7; maybe TRBD1 (6 bases). In germline, CDR1 is ENHRY, CDR2 SYGVKD. V was shortened by 5 bases and J by 9 bases, with 20 bases between the two germline ends. This CDR3 region has 14 residues. In nucleotides, the CDR3 is TGTGCCATCAGTTTAGGACAGAGCCCGCCAGTGCAGTACTTC. It encodes CAISLGQSPPVQYF.

This clonotype was seen repeatedly, ten times or more. The rearrangement links TRBV2 to TRBJ2-7; TRBD2 matches 14 bases. CDR1 is SNHLY and CDR2 is FYNNEI in the germline V gene. The CDR3 is made up of 16 amino acids. The junction had 7 bases not matched to a gene; V was cut back by 7 bases and J by 2 bases. This CDR3 reads CASKPGLAGAPYEQYF. DNA of the CDR3: TGTGCCAGCAAACCGGGACTAGCGGGAGCTCCCTACGAGCAGTACTTC.

The chain joins TRBV6-6 to TRBJ1-5; D perhaps matches TRBD1 (6 bases). With 5 bases removed from V and 7 bases from J, the gap between germline ends came to 9 bases. The CDR3 runs 12 residues. Germline assignment: CDR1 MNHNY and CDR2 SVGAGI (reference sequence). This CDR3 is CASSATGQPQHF. The DNA of the CDR3 is TGTGCCAGCAGTGCGACAGGACAGCCCCAGCATTTT.

V and J are TRBV28 and TRBJ1-5; no reliable D call. Germline loops: CDR1 MDHEN, CDR2 SYDVKM. The CDR3 runs to 14 residues. V dropped 2 bases and J dropped 0 bases, with 5 bases sitting between them. CDR3 nucleotides: TGTGCCAGCAGTTTAGGGTTTAGCAATCAGCCCCAGCATTTT. Encoded protein: CASSLGFSNQPQHF. Full variable domain (missing parts from reference TRBV28 and TRBJ1-5): DVKVTQSSRYLVKRTGEKVFLECVQDMDHENMFWYRQDPGLGLRLIYFSYDVKMKEKGDIPEGYSVSREKKERFSLILESASTNQTSMYLCASSLGFSNQPQHFGDGTRLSIL.

The chain carries TRBV10-3 and TRBJ2-5, with D unclear. Germline V gives CDR1 ENHRY, CDR2 SYGVKD. The CDR3 has 14 amino acids. V was trimmed by 2 bases and J by 1 base, leaving 8 bases between them. CDR3 nucleotide sequence: TGTGCCATCAGTGAGCCCCCCAGCCAAGAGACCCAGTACTTC. It specifies CAISEPPSQETQYF.

CDR3 coding DNA: TGTGCCAGCAGCCCGCGCGGGGGTCGGGACACTGAAGCTTTCTTT. Encoded protein: CASSPRGGRDTEAFF. The rearrangement uses TRBV5-4 and TRBJ1-1, with D possibly matching TRBD1 (5 bases). The germline CDR1 and CDR2 sequences are SGHNT and YYREEE (reference sequence). The CDR3 is 15 amino acids. Between the trimmed V and J ends, which lost 4 bases and 3 bases, there was a span of 16 bases.

V is TRBV19 and J is TRBJ2-5, with TRBD1 matching over 9 bases. Trimming cost V 5 bases and J 7 bases; bases outside gene matches: 5. CDR1 is LNHDA, CDR2 SQIVND, per germline (reference sequence). CDR3 length: 13 residues. DNA of the CDR3: TGTGCCAGTAGTGCACAGGGGGCTGGGACCCAGTACTTC. Encoded protein: CASSAQGAGTQYF.

This sequence joins TRBV18 and TRBJ2-1, with D tentatively TRBD1 (6 bases). The V end lost 3 bases, the J end lost 4 bases, and 10 bases lay between the germline ends. The CDR3 is 14 amino acids. Germline CDR1 is KGHSH and CDR2 is LQKENI. The CDR3 DNA sequence: TGTGCCAGCTCACCGTCTGGGACATACAATGAGCAGTTCTTC. Residues: CASSPSGTYNEQFF.

J is TRBJ1-5 and V is TRBV18; D may be TRBD1 (6 bases). Germline CDR1 is KGHSH and CDR2 is LQKENI. CDR3 length equals 13 residues. With 2 bases removed from V and 6 bases from J, the gap between germline ends came to 8 bases. CDR3 nucleotides: TGTGCCAGCTCACCAGGGGGGCCTCAGCCCCAGCATTTT. It is translated as CASSPGGPQPQHF. The full variable domain, completed using reference TRBV18 and TRBJ1-5, is NAGVMQNPRHLVRRRGQEARLRCSPMKGHSHVYWYRQLPEEGLKFMVYLQKENIIDESGMPKERFSAEFPKEGPSILRIQQVVRGDSAAYFCASSPGGPQPQHFGDGTRLSIL.

The chain is built from TRBV20-1 and TRBJ2-2, with D possibly matching TRBD1 (6 bases). CDR1 DFQATT and CDR2 SNEGSKA come from the germline V gene (reference sequence). The CDR3 is 12 residues long. V was shortened by 6 bases and J by 6 bases, with 11 bases between the two germline ends. CDR3 nucleotides: TGCAGTGCCCCGGCAGGGGCCGGGGAGCTGTTTTTT. It yields the protein CSAPAGAGELFF.

The genes are TRBV25-1 and TRBJ2-7; 12 bases are a match to TRBD1. The CDR3 has 15 residues. Germline lookup yields CDR1 MGHDK and CDR2 SYGVNS. Trimming cost V 6 bases and J 5 bases; bases outside gene matches: 8. In nucleotides, the CDR3 is TGTGCCAGCAGGGAAGGGACAGGGGGCATCAACGAGCAGTACTTC. Amino acid sequence: CASREGTGGINEQYF.

CDR3 loop: CASSPQLESGQFF. CDR3 coding DNA: TGTGCCAGCTCACCACAATTAGAGTCCGGGCAGTTCTTC. This rearrangement joins TRBV18 to TRBJ2-1; D is uncertain. CDR1 is KGHSH and CDR2 is LQKENI in the germline V gene. The CDR3 is 13 residues long. V lost 1 base and J lost 12, with 13 bases in between.

The rearrangement joins TRBV2 to TRBJ1-5, with D possibly being TRBD1 (5 bases). Germline V gene data show CDR1 as SNHLY and CDR2 as FYNNEI. This CDR3 contains 14 residues. Between the trimmed V and J ends, which lost 7 bases and 7 bases, there was a span of 17 bases. The CDR3 bases are TGTGCCAGCACCAAGTGGGACTTGGGCCAGCCCCAGCATTTT. It codes for CASTKWDLGQPQHF.

This clonotype was recorded many times. This chain joins TRBV20-1 and TRBJ2-7; 9 bases fit TRBD2. This CDR3 comprises 13 residues. Germline loops: CDR1 DFQATT, CDR2 SNEGSKA (reference sequence). Unmatched junction bases numbered 8, after V lost 5 bases and J lost 6 bases. CDR3 bases: TGCAGTGCTCCCGGGACTAGCTTCCTCGAGCAGTACTTC. Protein sequence: CSAPGTSFLEQYF.

The table lists this clonotype with a few counts. V is TRBV29-1 and J is TRBJ2-2; D unclear. Trimming took off 7 bases at V and 8 bases at J, with 17 bases between the two ends. Germline CDR1 reads SQVTM; CDR2 reads ANQGSEA. The CDR3 contains 13 residues. The DNA for the CDR3 is TGCAGCGCACTGCTCGAAGGTTTAGGGGAGCTGTTTTTT. It codes for CSALLEGLGELFF.

Only a few counts were recorded for this clonotype. The chain has TRBV4-2 and TRBJ1-2; D might be TRBD1 (5 bases). In germline, CDR1 is LGHNA, CDR2 YNFKEQ. The CDR3 sequence is 16 residues long. The ends were cut back, 1 base at V and 5 bases at J, with 17 bases in the middle. The CDR3 here is CASSQGRDPGRYGYTF. The CDR3, as DNA: TGTGCCAGCAGCCAAGGCCGGGACCCAGGACGGTATGGCTACACCTTC.

J is TRBJ2-5 and V is TRBV5-8; D perhaps matches TRBD1 (6 bases). Germline lookup yields CDR1 SGHTS and CDR2 YDEGEE. This CDR3 spans 15 amino acids. V dropped 3 bases and J dropped 2 bases, with 14 bases sitting between them. The DNA of the CDR3 is TGTGCCAGCAGCTGGGGGCAGGCTTTACAAGAGACCCAGTACTTC. Protein product: CASSWGQALQETQYF.

The rearrangement links TRBV3-1 to TRBJ2-7, with D possibly matching TRBD1 (6 bases). With 4 bases removed from V and 5 bases from J, the gap between germline ends came to 12 bases. The CDR3 has 13 amino acids. Germline CDR1 is LGHDT and CDR2 is YNNKEL (reference sequence). CDR3 coding DNA: TGTGCCAGCAGCCCGTACAGGGTCCACGAGCAGTACTTC. It encodes CASSPYRVHEQYF.